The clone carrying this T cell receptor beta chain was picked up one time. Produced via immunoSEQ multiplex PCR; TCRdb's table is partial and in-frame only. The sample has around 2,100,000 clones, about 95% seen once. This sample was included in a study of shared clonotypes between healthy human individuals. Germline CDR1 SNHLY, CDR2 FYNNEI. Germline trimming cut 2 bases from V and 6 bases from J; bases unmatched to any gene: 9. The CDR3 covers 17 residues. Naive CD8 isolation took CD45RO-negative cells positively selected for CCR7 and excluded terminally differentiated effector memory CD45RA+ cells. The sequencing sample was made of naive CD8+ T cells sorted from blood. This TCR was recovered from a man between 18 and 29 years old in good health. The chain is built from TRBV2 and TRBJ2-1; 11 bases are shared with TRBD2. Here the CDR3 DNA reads TGTGCCAGCAGTGAATTACTAGCGGGAGCGAGGGGCAATGAGCAGTTCTTC. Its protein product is CASSELLAGARGNEQFF.